A single sample is the source of the 7 T cell receptor beta chains below, sequenced in a study of cytomegalovirus exposure and HLA in healthy donors. Primers: 60 Vbeta forward and 13 Jbeta reverse. Clones were read by immunoSEQ multiplex PCR, and TCRdb kept only the in-frame ones, dropping some. Among about 140,000 clones, about four fifths were seen once, and the ten largest hold around 4.1%. The sequencing sample was made of PBMCs. These receptors were obtained from a man aged 40-55 years in good health and CMV-seropositive.

In the case of this clone: At one end the junction does not follow the germline gene, possibly because of a read error. The CDR3 reads CSSRYSGNPDEQYF. The DNA of the CDR3 is TGTTCCAGCAGATATTCAGGGAACCCTGACGAGCAGTACTTC. The chain couples TRBV7-9 to TRBJ2-7, with D perhaps matching TRBD1 (5 bases). CDR1 is SEHNR and CDR2 is FQNEAQ in the germline V gene (reference sequence). The CDR3 consists of 14 residues.

This chain joins TRBV5-1 and TRBJ2-3; unclear D gene. Germline V gives CDR1 SGHRS, CDR2 YFSETQ. The CDR3 consists of 14 residues. Trimming shortened V by 4 bases and J by 0 bases, and 9 bases separated the two germline ends. The CDR3 DNA is TGCGCCAGCAGCCTGATAACTAGCACAGATACGCAGTATTTT. This encodes CASSLITSTDTQYF.

V gene TRBV29-1 combines with J gene TRBJ2-5, with D unclear. The CDR3 covers 13 residues. With 4 bases removed from V and 2 bases from J, the gap between germline ends came to 11 bases. The germline V gene encodes CDR1 SQVTM and CDR2 ANQGSEA. The CDR3 coding sequence is TGCAGCGTTGGGCTTGACTTACAAGAGACCCAGTACTTC. The encoded protein is CSVGLDLQETQYF.

The chain recombines TRBV28 with TRBJ1-4; 10 nucleotides agree with TRBD1. V lost 1 base, J lost 2 bases, and 4 bases stayed unmatched. In germline, CDR1 is MDHEN, CDR2 SYDVKM. This CDR3 has 17 residues. The CDR3 is CASSLSGQGWTNEKLFF. The DNA for the CDR3 is TGTGCCAGCAGTTTATCGGGACAGGGGTGGACTAATGAAAAACTGTTTTTT. Based on the CDR3 plus reference TRBV28 and TRBJ1-4, the full variable domain is DVKVTQSSRYLVKRTGEKVFLECVQDMDHENMFWYRQDPGLGLRLIYFSYDVKMKEKGDIPEGYSVSREKKERFSLILESASTNQTSMYLCASSLSGQGWTNEKLFFGSGTQLSVL.

J is TRBJ2-7 and V is TRBV7-2, with D perhaps matching TRBD1 (6 bases). The CDR3 runs to 16 residues. V was clipped by 2 bases and J by 3 bases, with 17 bases between them. Per the germline V gene, CDR1 is SGHTA and CDR2 is FQGNSA. The CDR3 sequence: CASSLPGQTYDYEQYF. The DNA of the CDR3 is TGTGCCAGCAGCTTACCCGGACAGACTTATGACTACGAGCAGTACTTC.

The chain carries TRBV30 and TRBJ2-2, with D maybe TRBD2 (6 bases). There are 16 residues in the CDR3. Germline V gene data show CDR1 as GTSNPN and CDR2 as SVGIG (reference sequence). V lost 5 bases to trimming and J lost 3 bases, with 19 bases between them. The chain's CDR3 is CAWGPAGTRYTGELFF. DNA for the CDR3: TGTGCCTGGGGCCCTGCGGGGACTCGTTACACCGGGGAGCTGTTTTTT.

The V gene is TRBV11-2, the J gene TRBJ2-1; tentative D call: TRBD1 (6 bases). Trimming removed 1 base from V and 4 bases from J, with 11 bases in between. CDR1 SGHAT and CDR2 FQNNGV come from the germline V gene. The CDR3 is 15 amino acids. The CDR3 sequence is CASSLVRGIYNEQFF. The CDR3 region has the DNA TGTGCCAGCAGCTTAGTCAGGGGCATATACAATGAGCAGTTCTTC.